The 11 T cell receptor beta chains presented below share a single source sample, sequenced in a study of cytomegalovirus exposure and HLA in healthy donors. The assay was immunoSEQ multiplex PCR, and TCRdb's table has in-frame clones only and misses some. The table includes approximately 110,000 clones, 86% detected once. Sequenced: PBMCs. The receptors here all came from a woman aged 18-29 years in good health and CMV-seropositive.

In its sample, this clone was seen once. The V and J genes are TRBV5-4 and TRBJ2-7; 11 nucleotides match TRBD2. Germline trimming cut 1 base from V and 4 bases from J; bases unmatched to any gene: 4. The CDR3 runs 15 residues. In germline, CDR1 is SGHNT, CDR2 YYREEE (reference sequence). In nucleotides, the CDR3 is TGTGCCAGCAGCTTGCCTTCTAGCGGGGGGTACGAGCAGTACTTC. It is translated as CASSLPSSGGYEQYF.

The gene calls are TRBV5-4 and TRBJ2-5; the D is unclear. Trimming pared 10 bases from V and 5 bases from J, leaving 9 bases between. The V gene's germline CDR1 is SGHNT and CDR2 YYREEE (reference sequence). This CDR3 spans 10 amino acids. The CDR3 here is CAELLETQYF. In nucleotides, the CDR3 is TGTGCCGAGTTATTGGAGACCCAGTACTTC.

The V call is TRBV5-5, the J call TRBJ1-2; possible D gene TRBD1, 6 bases. The CDR3 sequence is 15 residues long. CDR1 SGHKS and CDR2 YYEKEE come from the germline V gene (reference sequence). V was pared by 0 bases and J by 6 bases, with 15 bases between. The CDR3 spells CASSLASGAAHGYTF. The CDR3 DNA reads as TGTGCCAGCAGCTTGGCGTCAGGGGCGGCGCATGGCTACACCTTC.

The genes are TRBV4-1 and TRBJ2-1; 16 bases match TRBD2. V was pared by 4 bases and J by 7 bases, with 7 bases of the junction left unmatched. The CDR3 loop spans 17 amino acids. From germline, CDR1 is MGHRA and CDR2 YSYEKL. In nucleotides, the CDR3 is TGCGCCAGCAGCCGAGGGACTAGCGGGGGGGCCGGGAATGAGCAGTTCTTC. Protein: CASSRGTSGGAGNEQFF.

This clone was seen once. This chain joins TRBV10-1 and TRBJ2-2; the match to TRBD1 covers 7 bases. V was clipped by 5 bases and J by 0 bases; unmatched bases: 3. CDR3 length equals 15 residues. Germline CDR1 is WNHNN and CDR2 is SYGVQD (reference sequence). In nucleotides, the CDR3 is TGCGCCAGCAGTCCCGGGACAGCGAACACCGGGGAGCTGTTTTTT. This translates into CASSPGTANTGELFF.

The chain has TRBV5-6 and TRBJ2-7, with 9 bases aligning to TRBD1. The germline V gene encodes CDR1 SGHDT and CDR2 YYEEEE. The CDR3 covers 14 residues. J was trimmed by 3 bases and V by 1 base; bases with no gene match: 2. CDR3 sequence: CASSLLTGGYEQYF. In nucleotides, the CDR3 is TGTGCCAGCAGCTTGTTGACAGGGGGCTACGAGCAGTACTTC.

The V call is TRBV7-8, the J call TRBJ2-3; D remains unclear. Per the germline V gene, CDR1 is SGHVS and CDR2 is FQNEAQ. V lost 5 bases to trimming and J lost 2 bases, with 11 bases between them. The CDR3 spans 14 residues. CDR3: CASSPTTFTDTQYF. CDR3 sequence (DNA): TGTGCCAGCAGCCCCACTACTTTCACAGATACGCAGTATTTT.

The gene calls are TRBV28 and TRBJ1-1; 8 nucleotides align to TRBD1. The CDR3 runs to 12 residues. Germline values: CDR1 MDHEN, CDR2 SYDVKM. V was pared by 2 bases and J by 8 bases, with 1 base of the junction left unmatched. CDR3 protein: CASSLRTGEAFF. The CDR3 DNA follows: TGTGCCAGCAGTTTAAGGACAGGGGAAGCTTTCTTT.

The chain joins TRBV27 to TRBJ2-7, with 8 bases fitting TRBD2. CDR1 and CDR2 (germline): MNHEY, SMNVEV (reference sequence). Trimming removed 5 bases from V and 6 bases from J; junction bases left unmatched: 9. CDR3 length: 14 residues. The DNA of the CDR3 is TGTGCCAGCAGTCCGGGAGCGGGAGTCCTCGAGCAGTACTTC. Its protein is CASSPGAGVLEQYF.

This clone came up a few times. The same CDR3 also results from other DNA sequences found in this sample. The rearrangement joins TRBV5-4 to TRBJ1-5; tentatively, D is TRBD1 (5 bases). Deletions cut 0 bases from V and 3 bases from J, with 7 bases between. Germline CDR1 SGHNT, CDR2 YYREEE (reference sequence). This CDR3 spans 14 amino acids. CDR3 coding DNA: TGTGCCAGCAGCTTGGGTGGGGCCAATCAGCCCCAGCATTTT. The encoded protein is CASSLGGANQPQHF.

This chain connects TRBV28 to TRBJ2-1; 8 bases align to TRBD2. This CDR3 has 17 amino acids. Germline V CDR1 and CDR2: MDHEN, SYDVKM. Losses at the gene ends were 5 bases for V and 5 bases for J; bases not matched to a gene: 14. CDR3 in DNA: TGTGCCAGCAGTCCGTTAGCGGGGCGTCTTCTACACAATGAGCAGTTCTTC. Translation: CASSPLAGRLLHNEQFF.